This record covers a single TCR beta chain. The antigen remains unidentified. The CDR3 sequence is 15 residues long. CDR1 and CDR2 (germline): LGHNT, FRNRAP. With V trimmed by 5 bases and J by 2 bases, 3 bases remained unmatched. A multiplex PCR was run with 60 Vbeta primers and 13 Jbeta primers. As handled by the study authors: Per a later analysis, the number of unique TCR beta chains was roughly 83 million, of which 9 million to 12 million were shared. The data were produced by immunoSEQ multiplex PCR, yet TCRdb's version contains in-frame clones alone and is incomplete. V, J and clone size were drawn from that table, and D and trimming were deduced from the DNA. The sample holds 200,000 or so clones, under 85% seen once. This entry comes from a study of cytomegalovirus exposure and HLA in healthy donors. Study overall: Among roughly 190 million T cells, an earlier analysis found roughly 100 million unique TCR beta sequences. Study findings and constraints: Some highly shared sequence variants likely arose as a pipeline artifact. Within a later analysis, the majority of CMV-associated TCR beta chains appeared HLA-restricted.

The chain combines TRBV12-5 with TRBJ2-1; 10 bases line up with TRBD1. The TCR originated in a man in his fifties or sixties in good health and CMV-seronegative. What was sequenced was PBMCs. CDR3 nucleotide sequence: TGTGCTAGTGGTACCGGGACAGGGGCCTACAATGAGCAGTTCTTC. Translating gives CASGTGTGAYNEQFF.